This T cell receptor beta chain was found in a study of T-cell memory formation after mild COVID-19. Whole-study results and caveats: A subset of responding clones appeared in pre-infection memory, suggesting cross-reactive memory joined. Contracting CD4+ clones were located mainly in CM and EM, and CD8+ clones in EMRA. Later expanders leaned CD4+, whereas day 15 to 85 contracting clones were balanced CD4/CD8.

Germline CDR1 MNHEY, CDR2 SMNVEV (reference sequence). This CDR3 has 17 residues. Unmatched junction bases numbered 6, after V lost 5 bases and J lost 1 base. As for this clonotype: What it recognizes is unknown.

With constant-segment primers, 5'RACE yielded cDNA libraries of TCR alpha and TCR beta that carried sample barcodes and UMIs. TCRdb used MiXCR to reprocess the 5' RACE reads, holding one entry per CDR3 protein. The sample consists of fewer than 700,000 distinct CDR3 sequences, roughly 18% of them appearing once. The chain couples TRBV27 to TRBJ2-6; 9 nucleotides align to TRBD1. The source of this sequence is an adult woman who had mild COVID-19 (a few samples of this study predate the infection). Cell type and time point are not known. The sequencing input was PBMCs or a T cell subset sorted from them (not recorded which). The CDR3 DNA is TGTGCCAGCAGTGTCGGGACAGGGAGGTCTGGGGCCAACGTCCTGACTTTC. This gives the protein CASSVGTGRSGANVLTF.